What follows are 26 T cell receptor beta chains derived from one specimen sequenced in a study of shared clonotypes between healthy human individuals (dated by TCRdb to 2020 to 2022). The library was obtained by the immunoSEQ multiplex PCR assay. The clones in this table, taken by TCRdb from immuneACCESS, are in-frame only. Not every clone is retained; where verified, under half of the shortfall comes from an unresolved V gene, and the cause of the rest is unknown. The table for this sample lists around 1.6 million clones; 95% to 99% of them were counted only once. Around 0.47% of the sample is taken by the ten largest. Material for sequencing was naive CD4+ T cells sorted from blood. This specimen's cell subset or site label, per the study, means: CD45RA+ positively selected. These receptors came from a man under 40 in good health.

The chain has TRBV11-2 and TRBJ2-3; the D is unclear. Deletions cut 5 bases from V and 11 bases from J, with 11 bases between. The V gene's germline CDR1 is SGHAT and CDR2 FQNNGV. The CDR3 contains 11 residues. The CDR3 here is CASSPGPWQYF. The CDR3 region has the DNA TGTGCCAGCAGCCCCGGTCCTTGGCAGTATTTT. The complete variable domain, with remaining parts taken from reference TRBV11-2 and TRBJ2-3, reads EAGVAQSPRYKIIEKRQSVAFWCNPISGHATLYWYQQILGQGPKLLIQFQNNGVVDDSQLPKDRFSAERLKGVDSTLKIQPAKLEDSAVYLCASSPGPWQYFGPGTRLTVL.

This chain connects TRBV2 to TRBJ2-7; 7 positions match TRBD1. The germline V gene encodes CDR1 SNHLY and CDR2 FYNNEI. The CDR3 covers 13 residues. After removal of 7 bases from V and 6 bases from J, the junction contained 9 bases not matched to a gene. Written as DNA, the CDR3 is TGTGCCAGCATAACACAGGGGAGAAGCGAGCAGTACTTC. Its protein product is CASITQGRSEQYF.

The V and J genes are TRBV10-1 and TRBJ2-5; D ambiguous. Trimming pared 5 bases from V and 5 bases from J, leaving 12 bases between. Germline V CDR1 and CDR2: WNHNN, SYGVQD (reference sequence). The CDR3 runs 13 residues. The CDR3 DNA follows: TGCGCCAGCAGTACGGACCTCGCGGAGACCCAGTACTTC. Protein sequence: CASSTDLAETQYF.

The rearrangement joins TRBV6-5 to TRBJ1-1; D may be TRBD1 (6 bases). The CDR3 contains 13 residues. Between the trimmed V and J ends, which lost 2 bases and 6 bases, there was a span of 10 bases. Germline values: CDR1 MNHEY, CDR2 SVGAGI. The CDR3 is CASSYGGWAEAFF. The CDR3 DNA sequence: TGTGCCAGCAGTTACGGGGGCTGGGCTGAAGCTTTCTTT.

This sequence joins TRBV6-1 and TRBJ1-5, with 9 bases lining up with TRBD1. This CDR3 is 15 amino acids long. The V gene end was trimmed by 5 bases and the J gene end by 6 bases; junction bases not matched to a gene: 8. Looked up from germline, CDR1 is MNHNS and CDR2 is SASEGT. CDR3 residues: CASSFGQGLSQPQHF. The CDR3 region has the DNA TGTGCCAGCAGTTTTGGACAGGGGTTGAGTCAGCCCCAGCATTTT.

The V and J genes are TRBV19 and TRBJ2-7; D is unclear. There are 13 residues in the CDR3. The V end lost 8 bases, the J end lost 6 bases, and 17 bases lay between the germline ends. The germline V gene encodes CDR1 LNHDA and CDR2 SQIVND (reference sequence). CDR3 region: CASSDFRASEQYF. The CDR3 DNA follows: TGTGCCAGTTCCGATTTTAGGGCCAGCGAGCAGTACTTC.

V is TRBV5-1 and J is TRBJ2-1, with TRBD2 identical over 13 bases. This CDR3 has 17 amino acids. Germline V lookup: CDR1 SGHRS, CDR2 YFSETQ. V was pared by 3 bases and J by 7 bases, with 10 bases of the junction left unmatched. The CDR3 loop reads CASSSTGTSGILNEQFF. DNA for the CDR3: TGCGCCAGCAGCTCGACAGGGACTAGCGGGATTTTGAATGAGCAGTTCTTC.

The rearrangement joins TRBV7-3 to TRBJ2-7; TRBD2 might be the D (6 bases). From germline, CDR1 is SGHTA and CDR2 FQGTGA. The CDR3 is 14 residues long. The germline V and J ends were trimmed by 5 bases and 1 base, with 12 bases remaining between them. The DNA for the CDR3 is TGTGCCAGCAGCCAATCTAGCGCGTCCTACGAGCAGTACTTC. The encoded protein is CASSQSSASYEQYF. Using reference TRBV7-3 and TRBJ2-7 for the parts outside the CDR3, the full variable domain is GAGVSQTPSNKVTEKGKYVELRCDPISGHTALYWYRQSLGQGPEFLIYFQGTGAADDSGLPNDRFFAVRPEGSVSTLKIQRTERGDSAVYLCASSQSSASYEQYFGPGTRLTVT.

A word on this clone: This sample includes further DNA sequences coding for the same CDR3. The V and J genes are TRBV5-4 and TRBJ1-2; 7 bases align to TRBD1. The CDR3 is 13 residues long. The V gene end was trimmed by 4 bases and the J gene end by 4 bases; junction bases not matched to a gene: 4. Germline V lookup: CDR1 SGHNT, CDR2 YYREEE (reference sequence). The CDR3 sequence is CASSPRDSYGYTF. As DNA, the CDR3 is TGTGCCAGCAGCCCCCGGGACAGCTATGGCTACACCTTC.

J is TRBJ1-4 and V is TRBV5-1; 7 bases align to TRBD1. The CDR3 is made up of 14 amino acids. The germline V gene encodes CDR1 SGHRS and CDR2 YFSETQ. V shed 3 bases and J 4 bases; nucleotides not matched to a gene: 3. CDR3 in amino acids: CASSSTGFNEKLFF. CDR3 sequence (DNA): TGCGCCAGCAGCTCGACAGGGTTTAATGAAAAACTGTTTTTT.

The genes are TRBV19 and TRBJ1-5, with 8 bases that match TRBD1. Germline V lookup: CDR1 LNHDA, CDR2 SQIVND (reference sequence). The CDR3 is made up of 15 amino acids. Germline trimming cut 4 bases from V and 3 bases from J; bases unmatched to any gene: 5. The CDR3 reads CASSNPGQVNQPQHF. The DNA for the CDR3 is TGTGCCAGTAGTAACCCGGGACAGGTCAATCAGCCCCAGCATTTT.

This chain links TRBV5-6 with TRBJ2-7, with D possibly TRBD1 on 6 matching bases. V was cut by 2 bases and J by 6 bases, with 12 bases left in between. The germline V gene encodes CDR1 SGHDT and CDR2 YYEEEE. This CDR3 has 13 amino acids. CDR3 sequence reads: CASSLQGGGEQYF. DNA of the CDR3: TGTGCCAGCAGCTTACAGGGCGGCGGCGAGCAGTACTTC.

The chain uses TRBV29-1 and TRBJ2-3, with D hard to call. The CDR3 runs 15 residues. The V and J ends lost 0 bases and 0 bases respectively, with 10 bases between them. Per the germline V gene, CDR1 is SQVTM and CDR2 is ANQGSEA. CDR3 sequence reads: CSVEDQQGSTDTQYF. The DNA of the CDR3 is TGCAGCGTTGAAGATCAACAAGGGAGCACAGATACGCAGTATTTT.

The chain uses TRBV5-5 and TRBJ2-5; D is unclear. The CDR3 is made up of 13 amino acids. With 3 bases removed from V and 3 bases from J, the gap between germline ends came to 9 bases. Germline CDR1 SGHKS, CDR2 YYEKEE (reference sequence). The DNA for the CDR3 is TGTGCCAGCAGCTCACAACCAGAAGAGACCCAGTACTTC. This sequence encodes CASSSQPEETQYF.

CDR3 DNA: TGCGCCAGCAGCTTGGACTTGATCTCCTACGAGCAGTACTTC. Its translation is CASSLDLISYEQYF. The V gene is TRBV5-1, the J gene TRBJ2-7, with unresolved D. Germline CDR1 and CDR2: SGHRS and YFSETQ. The CDR3 has 14 amino acids. V was shortened by 0 bases and J by 0 bases, with 7 bases between the two germline ends. The whole variable domain, remainder taken from reference TRBV5-1 and TRBJ2-7, is KAGVTQTPRYLIKTRGQQVTLSCSPISGHRSVSWYQQTPGQGLQFLFEYFSETQRNKGNFPGRFSGRQFSNSRSEMNVSTLELGDSALYLCASSLDLISYEQYFGPGTRLTVT.

The chain couples TRBV7-6 to TRBJ2-1, with D perhaps given as TRBD1 or TRBD2 (5 bases each). Germline V gene sequence: CDR1 SGHVS, CDR2 FNYEAQ. This CDR3 is 12 amino acids long. V was cut by 8 bases and J by 9 bases, with 14 bases left in between. The CDR3: CASGPWGSEQFF. The DNA of the CDR3 is TGTGCCAGCGGGCCCTGGGGGAGTGAGCAGTTCTTC.

The V and J genes are TRBV7-2 and TRBJ2-1, with 11 bases identical to TRBD2. The CDR3 covers 17 residues. V lost 1 base and J lost 7; bases outside the gene matches: 9. The germline V gene encodes CDR1 SGHTA and CDR2 FQGNSA. The CDR3 coding sequence is TGTGCCAGCAGCTTAGAACCCACTAGCGGGAGTTGGAATGAGCAGTTCTTC. Translated, it gives CASSLEPTSGSWNEQFF.

CDR3 nucleotides: TGTGCCAGCAGTTTAAGGACAGGGACTAATGAAAAACTGTTTTTT. This gives the protein CASSLRTGTNEKLFF. J is TRBJ1-4 and V is TRBV28; 8 bases align to TRBD1. CDR3 length: 15 residues. V was pared by 2 bases and J by 2 bases, with 1 base of the junction left unmatched. From germline, CDR1 is MDHEN and CDR2 SYDVKM.

A word on this clone: Other DNA sequences in this specimen translate into the identical CDR3. The gene calls are TRBV29-1 and TRBJ1-2; 7 bases agree with TRBD1. J lost 5 bases, V lost 4 bases, and 1 base had no gene match. This CDR3 is 11 amino acids long. The germline CDR1 and CDR2 sequences are SQVTM and ANQGSEA. CDR3 DNA sequence: TGCAGCGTTGGGACAGGTTATGGCTACACCTTC. It is translated as CSVGTGYGYTF.

In its sample, this clone was seen once. The chain employs TRBV4-1 and TRBJ1-1; maybe TRBD1 (6 bases). This CDR3 has 14 amino acids. The V end was cut by 4 bases, the J end by 5 bases, with 14 bases between. Germline V gene sequence: CDR1 MGHRA, CDR2 YSYEKL. The CDR3 sequence: CASSLTGLGTEAFF. Written as DNA, the CDR3 is TGCGCCAGCAGCCTTACAGGGTTGGGTACTGAAGCTTTCTTT.

The chain links TRBV27 to TRBJ1-2, with D hard to call. V shed 1 base and J shed 0 bases, with 3 bases lying between them. This CDR3 has 13 amino acids. The germline gives CDR1 MNHEY, CDR2 SMNVEV (reference sequence). Here the CDR3 DNA reads TGTGCCAGCAGTTTATATCCTAACTATGGCTACACCTTC. It encodes CASSLYPNYGYTF.

J is TRBJ1-2 and V is TRBV19; no firm D call. CDR3 length: 16 residues. V was pared by 3 bases and J by 4 bases, with 18 bases between. Germline V CDR1 and CDR2: LNHDA, SQIVND (reference sequence). The CDR3 spells CASSMAVSLSVYGYTF. The CDR3 DNA reads as TGTGCCAGTAGTATGGCGGTATCGTTGTCAGTCTATGGCTACACCTTC.

The chain combines TRBV19 with TRBJ2-5; D is perhaps TRBD2 (5 bases). CDR3 length: 14 amino acids. V was shortened by 5 bases and J by 3 bases, with 13 bases between the two germline ends. Per germline, CDR1 LNHDA and CDR2 SQIVND (reference sequence). This CDR3 reads CASSGVATEETQYF. CDR3 nucleotides: TGTGCCAGTAGTGGGGTAGCGACCGAAGAGACCCAGTACTTC.

About this clone: The identical CDR3 is also encoded by other nucleotide sequences in the sample. The V call is TRBV11-2, the J call TRBJ2-3; D remains ambiguous. The CDR3 extends over 13 amino acids. Deletions cut 0 bases from V and 2 bases from J, with 3 bases between. Germline V gene data show CDR1 as SGHAT and CDR2 as FQNNGV. This CDR3 is CASSLDLTDTQYF. The DNA of the CDR3 is TGTGCCAGCAGCTTAGATCTCACAGATACGCAGTATTTT.

This chain connects TRBV30 to TRBJ1-1; 9 bases are a match to TRBD1. V shed 2 bases and J 4 bases; nucleotides not matched to a gene: 5. This CDR3 has 14 amino acids. The germline gives CDR1 GTSNPN, CDR2 SVGIG (reference sequence). CDR3 amino acids: CAWSTGGLGTEAFF. The CDR3 DNA sequence: TGTGCCTGGAGTACAGGGGGCTTAGGCACTGAAGCTTTCTTT.

The V gene is TRBV5-5, the J gene TRBJ1-2; D is undetermined. The V and J ends lost 3 bases and 7 bases respectively, with 13 bases between them. This CDR3 contains 13 residues. Per germline, CDR1 SGHKS and CDR2 YYEKEE (reference sequence). The CDR3 is CASSSWPGSGYTF. Written as DNA, the CDR3 is TGTGCCAGCAGCTCTTGGCCGGGGAGTGGCTACACCTTC.